Listed below are T cell receptor beta chains from one sample, sequenced in a study of T cells in Graves' hyperthyroidism and ophthalmopathy. From the multiplex PCR reads, TCRdb called clonotypes with MiXCR, one entry per CDR3 protein. The data show a few hundred thousand distinct CDR3 sequences, 19% seen once. Sequencing was carried out using blood. These receptors all stem from a young woman with Graves' hyperthyroidism. Both conserved end residues are part of each CDR3.

v_call: TRBV15; cdr3_aa: CATSRDMASGYEQYF
v_call: TRBV19; cdr3_aa: CASTGQGWNEQFF
v_call: TRBV5-1; cdr3_aa: CASSAESTEAFF
v_call: TRBV7-9; cdr3_aa: CASSRTPVRTEAFF
v_call: TRBV7-9; cdr3_aa: CASSFGAGYGYTF
v_call: TRBV12-3/TRBV12-4; cdr3_aa: CASSLSIFGDSSYEQYF
v_call: TRBV20-1; cdr3_aa: CSARGQVGGNQPQHF
v_call: TRBV2; cdr3_aa: CASSESSGATEAFF
v_call: TRBV6-1; cdr3_aa: CASSQAGGLPGELFF
v_call: TRBV12-3/TRBV12-4; cdr3_aa: CASSNRDMAFF
v_call: TRBV20-1; cdr3_aa: CSARDLDRNTGELFF